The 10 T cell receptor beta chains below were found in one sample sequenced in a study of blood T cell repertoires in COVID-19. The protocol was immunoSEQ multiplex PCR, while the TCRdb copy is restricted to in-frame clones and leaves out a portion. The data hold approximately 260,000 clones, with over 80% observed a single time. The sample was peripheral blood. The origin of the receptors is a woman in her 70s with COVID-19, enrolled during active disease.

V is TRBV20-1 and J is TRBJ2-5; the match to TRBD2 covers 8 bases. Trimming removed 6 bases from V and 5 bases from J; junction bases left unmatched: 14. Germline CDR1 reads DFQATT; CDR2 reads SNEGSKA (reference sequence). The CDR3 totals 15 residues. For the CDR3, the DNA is TGCAGTGCGAGTCTTAGCGGGAAAGTTTCGGAGACCCAGTACTTC. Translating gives CSASLSGKVSETQYF.

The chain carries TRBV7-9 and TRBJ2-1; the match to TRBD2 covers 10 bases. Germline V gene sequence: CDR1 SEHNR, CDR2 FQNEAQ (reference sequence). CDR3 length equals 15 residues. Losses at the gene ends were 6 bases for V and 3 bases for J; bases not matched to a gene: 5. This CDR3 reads CASRPASGSYNEQFF. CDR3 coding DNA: TGTGCCAGCAGACCAGCTAGCGGGAGCTACAATGAGCAGTTCTTC.

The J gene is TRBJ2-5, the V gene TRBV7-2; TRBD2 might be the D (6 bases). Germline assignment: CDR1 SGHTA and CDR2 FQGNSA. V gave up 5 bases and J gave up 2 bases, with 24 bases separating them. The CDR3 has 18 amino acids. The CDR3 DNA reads TGTGCCAGCAGCCGCGGGACGCGAGGATCAAAACTGCAAGAGACCCAGTACTTC. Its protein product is CASSRGTRGSKLQETQYF.

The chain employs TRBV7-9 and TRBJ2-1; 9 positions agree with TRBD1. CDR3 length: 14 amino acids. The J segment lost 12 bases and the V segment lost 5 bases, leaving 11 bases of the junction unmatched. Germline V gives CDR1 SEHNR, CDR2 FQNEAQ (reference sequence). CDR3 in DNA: TGTGCCAGCAGCCAATCACAGGGGGCAGGATGGCAGTTCTTC. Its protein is CASSQSQGAGWQFF.

CDR3 bases: TGTGCCAGCGCCCTACAGGGTTCGCGCAATCAGCCCCAGCATTTT. Amino acids: CASALQGSRNQPQHF. The chain recombines TRBV28 with TRBJ1-5; D possibly corresponds to TRBD1 (6 bases). The CDR3 runs to 15 residues. The germline V gene encodes CDR1 MDHEN and CDR2 SYDVKM. Trimming left V 8 bases short and J 2 bases short, with 16 bases between.

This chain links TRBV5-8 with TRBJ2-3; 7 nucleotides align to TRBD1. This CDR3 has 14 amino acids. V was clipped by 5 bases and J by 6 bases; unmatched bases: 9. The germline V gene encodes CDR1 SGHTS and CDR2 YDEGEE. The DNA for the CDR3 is TGTGCCAGCAGGGCGACAGGGAAGGGTGATACGCAGTATTTT. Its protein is CASRATGKGDTQYF.

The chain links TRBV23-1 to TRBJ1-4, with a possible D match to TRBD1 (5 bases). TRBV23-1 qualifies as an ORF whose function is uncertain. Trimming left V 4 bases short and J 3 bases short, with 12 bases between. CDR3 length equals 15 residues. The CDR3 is CASSPSKGANEKLFF. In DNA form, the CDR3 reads TGCGCCAGCAGTCCCTCGAAAGGGGCTAATGAAAAACTGTTTTTT.

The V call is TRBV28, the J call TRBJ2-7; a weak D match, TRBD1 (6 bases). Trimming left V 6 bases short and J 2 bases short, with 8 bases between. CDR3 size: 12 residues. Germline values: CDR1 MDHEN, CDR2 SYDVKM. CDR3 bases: TGTGCCAGCAGGGACAGAACCTACGAGCAGTACTTC. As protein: CASRDRTYEQYF.

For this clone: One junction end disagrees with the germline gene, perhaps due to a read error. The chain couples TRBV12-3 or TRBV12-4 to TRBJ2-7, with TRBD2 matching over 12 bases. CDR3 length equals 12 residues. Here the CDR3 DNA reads TGTGCCAGCAGATCCGGGACTAGCGGGTCTCACTTC. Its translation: CASRSGTSGSHF.

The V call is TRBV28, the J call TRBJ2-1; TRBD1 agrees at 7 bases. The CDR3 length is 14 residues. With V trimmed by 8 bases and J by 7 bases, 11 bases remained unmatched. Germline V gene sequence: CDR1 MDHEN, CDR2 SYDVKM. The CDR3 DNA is TGTGCCAGCGGAGACAGGGCAATTCTGAATGAGCAGTTCTTC. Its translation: CASGDRAILNEQFF.